Listed below are T cell receptor beta chains from one sample, sequenced in a study of T cell clones after liver transplantation. TCRdb's copy holds only in-frame clones and misses some; the assay was immunoSEQ multiplex PCR. The table has 45,000 to 60,000 clones, less than 75% seen once; the top ten hold about a tenth. The sample consisted of CD4+ T cells from blood, taken at the 22-month timepoint. Receptor source: a human patient who received a liver transplant. Some of the T cells might come from the graft donor. CDR3s include the opening cysteine and the closing phenylalanine or tryptophan. The order of the fields is CDR3 length, clone size, D gene, V gene, J gene, CDR3 protein, CDR3 DNA. A D gene is named only where the DNA matches it firmly. Clone size is stated in some rows and not others, as once, few, many or a class when expanded.

>14|NA|NA|TRBV7-6|TRBJ1-5
CASSLEGSYQPQHF
TGTGCCAGCAGCCTAGAGGGCAGCTATCAGCCCCAGCATTTT
>15|NA|NA|TRBV6-5|TRBJ1-1
CASTFNGQGNTEAFF
TGTGCCAGCACCTTTAATGGGCAGGGGAACACTGAAGCTTTCTTT
>11|once|NA|TRBV5-1|TRBJ2-5
CASSIEQTQYF
TGCGCCAGCAGCATTGAGCAGACCCAGTACTTC
>14|NA|NA|TRBV29-1|TRBJ1-6
CSVTKGGFNSPLHF
TGCAGCGTTACCAAAGGGGGATTCAATTCACCCCTCCACTTT
>14|NA|NA|TRBV28|TRBJ2-1
CASSFYGGTNEQFF
TGTGCCAGCAGTTTCTACGGCGGGACCAATGAGCAGTTCTTC
>15|NA|NA|TRBV25-1|TRBJ1-4
CASSEVVGLNEKLFF
TGTGCCAGCAGTGAAGTCGTAGGGCTTAATGAAAAACTGTTTTTT
>14|NA|NA|TRBV10-1|TRBJ2-2
CASRARTNTGELFF
TGCGCCAGCAGGGCCAGGACGAACACCGGGGAGCTGTTTTTT
>16|NA|NA|TRBV6-1|TRBJ1-5
CASSEAWKGQSRPQHF
TGTGCCAGCAGTGAAGCTTGGAAGGGGCAAAGTCGGCCCCAGCATTTT
>15|NA|TRBD1|TRBV5-4|TRBJ2-5
CASRSRTGDQETQYF
TGTGCCAGCAGATCCCGGACAGGGGATCAAGAGACCCAGTACTTC
>15|NA|TRBD1|TRBV4-1|TRBJ1-2
CASSQEMDRIYGYTF
TGCGCCAGCAGCCAAGAAATGGACAGGATTTATGGCTACACCTTC
>15|NA|NA|TRBV28|TRBJ1-1
CASSLYSGTRVGAFF
TGTGCCAGCAGTTTATACTCCGGGACTCGAGTTGGGGCTTTCTTT
>15|NA|NA|TRBV4-2|TRBJ2-2
CASSQVSSNTGELFF
TGTGCCAGCAGCCAAGTAAGCTCGAACACCGGGGAGCTGTTTTTT
>14|few|NA|TRBV28|TRBJ1-2
CASSSTAIGYGYTF
TGTGCCAGCAGTTCCACAGCGATCGGCTATGGCTACACCTTC
>14|NA|NA|TRBV18|TRBJ1-2
CASSPERQSYGYTF
TGTGCCAGCTCCCCTGAGCGACAGTCCTATGGCTACACCTTC
>16|NA|NA|TRBV5-1|TRBJ2-6
CASSSGLQSGANVLTF
TGCGCCAGCAGCTCCGGACTCCAATCTGGGGCCAACGTCCTGACTTTC
>17|NA|NA|TRBV7-8|TRBJ1-6
CASSLAAGLLRNSPLHF
TGTGCCAGCAGCTTAGCGGCAGGGCTCCTGAGAAATTCACCCCTCCACTTT
>13|NA|TRBD1|TRBV19|TRBJ1-2
CATVPQGAYGYTF
TGTGCCACCGTGCCACAGGGGGCGTATGGCTACACCTTC
>12|few|NA|TRBV7-7|TRBJ2-7
CASSPGPYEQYF
TGTGCTAGCAGCCCCGGCCCATACGAGCAGTACTTC
>13|NA|TRBD1|TRBV10-2|TRBJ1-5
CASSRQGGQPQHF
TGCGCCAGCAGTCGACAGGGGGGTCAGCCCCAGCATTTT
>14|few|NA|TRBV5-1|TRBJ1-4
CASRTGPTNEKLFF
TGCGCCAGCCGCACCGGGCCAACTAATGAAAAACTGTTTTTT
>12|NA|TRBD1|TRBV29-1|TRBJ1-1
CSVTPTGVEAFF
TGCAGCGTGACTCCGACAGGGGTAGAAGCTTTCTTT
>13|NA|NA|TRBV5-1|TRBJ2-1
CASSLAWGDEQFF
TGCGCCAGCAGCTTGGCCTGGGGAGATGAGCAGTTCTTC
>15|NA|NA|TRBV5-1|TRBJ2-7
CASSSDRDGVYEQYF
TGCGCCAGCAGTTCGGACCGGGACGGGGTTTACGAGCAGTACTTC
>14|once|TRBD1|TRBV6-5|TRBJ1-2
CASSDRGPNYGYTF
TGTGCCAGCAGTGACAGGGGACCTAACTATGGCTACACCTTC
>13|NA|NA|TRBV7-6|TRBJ1-1
CASSRQANTEAFF
TGTGCCAGCAGCCGACAAGCGAACACTGAAGCTTTCTTT
>16|NA|TRBD1|TRBV7-6|TRBJ1-1
CASSLVGARGHTEAFF
TGTGCCAGCAGCTTAGTTGGAGCCAGGGGGCACACTGAAGCTTTCTTT
>13|few|NA|TRBV2|TRBJ1-2
CASSAGANYGYTF
TGTGCCAGCAGTGCAGGGGCTAACTATGGCTACACCTTC
>15|NA|NA|TRBV6-1|TRBJ1-6
CASRSSADYNSPLHF
TGTGCCAGCAGATCCTCGGCTGATTATAATTCACCCCTCCACTTT
>17|NA|TRBD1|TRBV7-6|TRBJ1-6
CASSKGAPGQGGSPLHF
TGTGCCAGCAGTAAAGGGGCTCCGGGACAGGGAGGATCACCCCTCCACTTT
>14|NA|NA|TRBV14|TRBJ1-4
CASSQGGWGEKLFF
TGTGCCAGCAGCCAAGGGGGGTGGGGCGAAAAACTGTTTTTT
>17|NA|TRBD2|TRBV2|TRBJ2-3
CASSEASSGGTSDTQYF
TGTGCCAGCAGTGAAGCGTCGAGCGGGGGAACGTCAGATACGCAGTATTTT
>15|NA|TRBD2|TRBV30|TRBJ2-7
CAWSAVAGTYYEQYF
TGTGCCTGGAGTGCAGTAGCGGGGACCTACTACGAGCAGTACTTC
>16|few|NA|TRBV4-2|TRBJ1-2
CASSQEGRYLDYGYTF
TGTGCCAGCAGCCAAGAAGGCCGGTACCTAGACTATGGCTACACCTTC
>12|NA|TRBD1|TRBV6-6|TRBJ2-1
CASSSGQGMRFF
TGTGCCAGCAGTTCGGGACAGGGGATGAGGTTCTTC
>17|once|NA|TRBV7-9|TRBJ1-4
CASSPAGGIATNEKLFF
TGTGCCAGCAGCCCAGCGGGGGGGATAGCAACTAATGAAAAACTGTTTTTT
>16|NA|NA|TRBV7-4|TRBJ2-4
CASSGDRYIAKNIQYF
TGTGCCAGCAGCGGAGACAGATATATCGCCAAAAACATTCAGTACTTC
>11|NA|NA|TRBV20-1|TRBJ1-3
CSARLETAIYF
TGCAGTGCTAGGTTGGAAACCGCCATATATTTT
>10|NA|NA|TRBV5-3|TRBJ2-1
CARSCDEQFF
TGTGCCAGAAGCTGCGATGAGCAGTTCTTC
>13|NA|NA|TRBV6-5|TRBJ1-5
CASSRAGDQPQHF
TGTGCCAGCAGTCGGGCTGGGGATCAGCCCCAGCATTTT
>16|NA|NA|TRBV28|TRBJ1-2
CASSPLEPRRGYGYTF
TGTGCCAGCAGTCCGTTAGAGCCGAGACGGGGCTATGGCTACACCTTC
>14|NA|NA|TRBV10-2|TRBJ1-3
CASSDDGSGNTIYF
TGCGCCAGCAGTGACGACGGATCTGGAAACACCATATATTTT
>12|NA|NA|TRBV18|TRBJ1-6
CASSPYDSPLHF
TGTGCCAGCTCACCTTACGACTCACCCCTCCACTTT
>15|once|TRBD1|TRBV28|TRBJ2-7
CASSLGPGQTYEQYF
TGTGCCAGCAGTTTGGGACCGGGACAGACCTACGAGCAGTACTTC
>16|NA|TRBD2|TRBV18|TRBJ2-3
CASSPPSGGRTDTQYF
TGTGCCAGCTCACCACCTAGCGGGGGCCGCACAGATACGCAGTATTTT
>15|NA|TRBD1|TRBV15|TRBJ1-5
CATLDLKGANQPQHF
TGTGCCACCTTGGACCTCAAGGGGGCCAATCAGCCCCAGCATTTT